This passage covers 26 T cell receptor beta chains from one sample sequenced in a study of identical twins. One entry per CDR3 protein results from TCRdb running MiXCR on the 5' RACE reads. The sample lists over 500,000 distinct CDR3 sequences, 22% occurring once. The sample was also linked to a second study, of T cells expressing NK-cell markers.

Sample: CD4+ T cells sorted from blood. These receptors all stem from a woman under 30 in good health.

In this sample, this clonotype turned up a few times. The J gene is TRBJ2-3, the V gene TRBV20-1, with 8 nucleotides matching TRBD2. The CDR3 is 16 amino acids. V trimming: 0 bases; J trimming: 1 base; junction bases outside the gene matches: 6. From germline, CDR1 is DFQATT and CDR2 SNEGSKA (reference sequence). In DNA form, the CDR3 reads TGCAGTGCTAGAGATGTGGGACTAGGCGGCACAGATACGCAGTATTTT. As protein: CSARDVGLGGTDTQYF.

This clonotype was seen more than once but under ten times. The rearrangement joins TRBV7-2 to TRBJ2-7; D ambiguous. Germline values: CDR1 SGHTA, CDR2 FQGNSA. Deletions cut 5 bases from V and 0 bases from J, with 11 bases between. CDR3 length: 14 residues. Here the CDR3 DNA reads TGTGCCAGCAGCCAGACTGGAAGCTCCTACGAGCAGTACTTC. It yields the protein CASSQTGSSYEQYF.

V usage is TRBV5-1 and J usage is TRBJ2-7, with TRBD2 matching 10 bases. V was clipped by 4 bases and J by 0 bases; unmatched bases: 7. In germline, CDR1 is SGHRS, CDR2 YFSETQ. The CDR3 has 16 residues. CDR3 sequence: CASSLSGLAVSYEQYF. The CDR3 DNA follows: TGCGCCAGCAGCCTTTCCGGACTAGCGGTCTCCTACGAGCAGTACTTC.

This clonotype was observed at least ten times. V usage is TRBV24-1 and J usage is TRBJ2-3; D possibly matches TRBD1 or TRBD2 (5 bases each). Germline V gene data show CDR1 as KGHDR and CDR2 as SFDVKD. V was cut by 9 bases and J by 2 bases, with 17 bases left in between. The CDR3 covers 15 residues. CDR3: CATGGRVGSTDTQYF. For the CDR3, the DNA is TGTGCCACCGGAGGCAGGGTCGGATCCACAGATACGCAGTATTTT.

Note on this clonotype: A read error may explain this, as a much larger clone is one base away. The chain has TRBV11-2 and TRBJ2-1; 9 nucleotides match TRBD2. The CDR3 loop spans 17 amino acids. Looked up from germline, CDR1 is SGHAT and CDR2 is FQNNGV. The CDR3 nucleotides read TGTGCCAGCAGCTTAAGGGTTAGCGGGGGAGCCTACAATGGGCAGTTCTTC. Protein product: CASSLRVSGGAYNGQFF.

Only a few counts were recorded for this clonotype. The chain is built from TRBV6-5 and TRBJ1-1; TRBD1 is a possible D gene (5 bases). The CDR3 sequence is 13 residues long. The ends were cut back, 7 bases at V and 4 bases at J, with 13 bases in the middle. In germline, CDR1 is MNHEY, CDR2 SVGAGI. Here the CDR3 DNA reads TGTGCCAGCACTTCGGGGGGTCGCACTGAAGCTTTCTTT. This sequence encodes CASTSGGRTEAFF.

The genes are TRBV20-1 and TRBJ2-2; unclear D gene. The V gene's germline CDR1 is DFQATT and CDR2 SNEGSKA (reference sequence). This CDR3 is built from 14 residues. Between the trimmed V and J ends, which lost 1 base and 3 bases, there was a span of 9 bases. The CDR3 region is CSARARLYTGELFF. DNA of the CDR3: TGCAGTGCTAGAGCGAGGCTTTACACCGGGGAGCTGTTTTTT.

Only a few counts were recorded for this clonotype. The genes are TRBV20-1 and TRBJ1-2; the D gene is possibly TRBD1 (6 bases). V lost 6 bases and J 0 bases, leaving 20 bases between the germline ends. There are 16 residues in the CDR3. Germline lookup yields CDR1 DFQATT and CDR2 SNEGSKA (reference sequence). DNA for the CDR3: TGCAGTGCCCCATCCGGGACACCCAAAGCTAACTATGGCTACACCTTC. Translating gives CSAPSGTPKANYGYTF.

The chain recombines TRBV18 with TRBJ1-2; 8 bases are shared with TRBD1. Germline V gives CDR1 KGHSH, CDR2 LQKENI. CDR3 length: 13 residues. The trim removed 3 bases at V and 5 bases at J, leaving 2 bases unmatched. The CDR3 loop is CASSPTGEYGYTF. DNA of the CDR3: TGTGCCAGCTCACCGACAGGGGAATATGGCTACACCTTC.

The chain carries TRBV27 and TRBJ1-1, with TRBD1 as a possible D gene (6 bases). Trimming removed 4 bases at V and 1 base at J, with 13 bases between. The CDR3 runs 15 residues. The germline V gene has CDR1 MNHEY and CDR2 SMNVEV (reference sequence). CDR3 DNA: TGTGCCAGCAGTTCTCCCCCGACAGGGAACACTGAAGCTTTCTTT. It yields the protein CASSSPPTGNTEAFF.

The chain combines TRBV11-2 with TRBJ1-1; D is unresolved. CDR3 length: 15 amino acids. Germline V gives CDR1 SGHAT, CDR2 FQNNGV. Trimming removed 0 bases from V and 5 bases from J, with 13 bases in between. The CDR3 bases are TGTGCCAGCAGCTTAGATCCGAGCTGGCGAACTGAAGCTTTCTTT. It yields the protein CASSLDPSWRTEAFF.

This clonotype was detected ten times or more. This chain links TRBV25-1 with TRBJ2-1; 13 bases line up with TRBD2. Germline V gene lookup returns CDR1 MGHDK and CDR2 SYGVNS. CDR3 size: 20 residues. Trimming removed 5 bases from V and 0 bases from J; junction bases left unmatched: 13. The CDR3 reads CASSSPGTSGVPASYNEQFF. CDR3 nucleotides: TGTGCCAGCAGTTCACCCGGGACTAGCGGGGTCCCGGCCTCCTACAATGAGCAGTTCTTC.

This clonotype was counted at least ten times. The V call is TRBV7-2, the J call TRBJ2-3, with D possibly TRBD1 on 5 matching bases. Germline V gene lookup returns CDR1 SGHTA and CDR2 FQGNSA. This CDR3 is built from 16 residues. Trimming stripped 2 bases from V and 2 bases from J, with 14 bases between. CDR3 nucleotides: TGTGCCAGCAGCTTACCTTTGTCAGGGAACACAGATACGCAGTATTTT. Protein: CASSLPLSGNTDTQYF.

This sequence joins TRBV7-2 and TRBJ1-5, with D perhaps matching TRBD1 (5 bases). Germline V gene sequence: CDR1 SGHTA, CDR2 FQGNSA. CDR3 length: 15 residues. The V end was cut by 4 bases, the J end by 2 bases, with 12 bases between. Here the CDR3 DNA reads TGTGCCAGCAGCTATGTGGGGGTAGGCAATCAGCCCCAGCATTTT. Its translation is CASSYVGVGNQPQHF. Variable domain in full (rest from reference TRBV7-2 and TRBJ1-5): GAGVSQSPSNKVTEKGKDVELRCDPISGHTALYWYRQSLGQGLEFLIYFQGNSAPDKSGLPSDRFSAERTGGSVSTLTIQRTQQEDSAVYLCASSYVGVGNQPQHFGDGTRLSIL.

J is TRBJ1-1 and V is TRBV29-1; 7 nucleotides match TRBD1. The junction had 4 bases not matched to a gene; V was cut back by 4 bases and J by 8 bases. CDR3 length: 11 residues. Per germline, CDR1 SQVTM and CDR2 ANQGSEA. CDR3 coding DNA: TGCAGCGTTGCTAAGGGACAGGAAGCTTTCTTT. This sequence encodes CSVAKGQEAFF.

V gene TRBV12-3 or TRBV12-4 combines with J gene TRBJ2-7, with D tentatively TRBD2 (7 bases). The V and J ends lost 7 bases and 2 bases respectively, with 21 bases between them. The CDR3 consists of 16 residues. DNA of the CDR3: TGTGCCAGCACCATTGGGGGCGGGGGACCTACCTACGAGCAGTACTTC. The encoded protein is CASTIGGGGPTYEQYF.

Many counts were recorded for this clonotype. The CDR3 DNA follows: TGCAGTGCTAGAGATCACCGATATATGACCTACGAGCAGTACTTC. Protein product: CSARDHRYMTYEQYF. The chain carries TRBV20-1 and TRBJ2-7; the D is unclear. V lost 0 bases and J 2 bases, leaving 14 bases between the germline ends. The CDR3 runs to 15 residues. CDR1 is DFQATT and CDR2 is SNEGSKA in the germline V gene (reference sequence).

This clonotype has a handful of counts. The V gene is TRBV4-3, the J gene TRBJ2-1, with TRBD2 identical over 9 bases. The germline V gene has CDR1 LGHNA and CDR2 YSLEER. Trimming took 0 bases from V and 5 from J; bases not matched to a gene: 8. CDR3 length: 17 amino acids. The CDR3 loop is CASSQEGSGRRNNEQFF. DNA for the CDR3: TGCGCCAGCAGCCAAGAGGGTAGCGGGAGAAGGAACAATGAGCAGTTCTTC.

This clonotype was seen ten or more times. The gene calls are TRBV7-8 and TRBJ2-7; D uncertain. The V end was cut by 4 bases, the J end by 3 bases, with 4 bases between. Germline CDR1 reads SGHVS; CDR2 reads FQNEAQ. The length of the CDR3 is 11 residues. In DNA form, the CDR3 reads TGTGCCAGCAGCTCGTTCTACGAGCAGTACTTC. Translated: CASSSFYEQYF.

The chain carries TRBV7-2 and TRBJ2-5, with D unresolved. The V gene lost 2 bases and the J gene lost 2 bases, with 9 bases spanning the gap. Germline V CDR1 and CDR2: SGHTA, FQGNSA. CDR3 length: 14 amino acids. The CDR3: CASSLLGYQETQYF. The CDR3 DNA reads TGTGCCAGCAGCTTACTCGGTTATCAAGAGACCCAGTACTTC.

This chain joins TRBV14 and TRBJ2-7, with D perhaps TRBD2 (5 bases). The ends were cut back, 2 bases at V and 6 bases at J, with 8 bases in the middle. The CDR3 covers 12 residues. Germline loops: CDR1 SGHDN, CDR2 FVKESK. The CDR3 DNA reads as TGTGCCAGCAGCCAAACTAGAGGCGAGCAGTACTTC. Translating gives CASSQTRGEQYF.

The chain recombines TRBV6-1 with TRBJ2-2, with a weak D call TRBD1 (6 bases). Germline V gene data show CDR1 as MNHNS and CDR2 as SASEGT. CDR3 size: 17 residues. The V and J ends lost 5 bases and 8 bases respectively, with 24 bases between them. CDR3 DNA sequence: TGTGCCAGCAGTAGAGGACAGAACCTTCTAATTATGGGGGAGCTGTTTTTT. Residues: CASSRGQNLLIMGELFF.

This clonotype has only a few counts. V and J are TRBV20-1 and TRBJ2-7; D gene unclear. The CDR3 is made up of 12 amino acids. Germline CDR1 is DFQATT and CDR2 is SNEGSKA (reference sequence). The ends were cut back, 3 bases at V and 2 bases at J, with 8 bases in the middle. The CDR3 DNA is TGCAGTGCTAGTAAGGATACCTACGAGCAGTACTTC. Its protein is CSASKDTYEQYF.

This clonotype was observed a handful of times. The chain uses TRBV6-1 and TRBJ2-3, with D tentatively TRBD2 (5 bases). The germline V and J ends were trimmed by 7 bases and 6 bases, with 14 bases remaining between them. Germline CDR1 and CDR2: MNHNS and SASEGT. This CDR3 has 13 residues. CDR3 in amino acids: CASNPNGVDTQYF. CDR3 nucleotides: TGTGCCAGCAACCCCAACGGGGTGGATACGCAGTATTTT.

V gene TRBV5-1 combines with J gene TRBJ1-1, with 7 bases that match TRBD1. Germline CDR1 reads SGHRS; CDR2 reads YFSETQ. The CDR3 covers 14 residues. With V trimmed by 3 bases and J by 5 bases, 7 bases remained unmatched. CDR3 coding DNA: TGCGCCAGCAGCTGGGGGACAGCAACAACTGAAGCTTTCTTT. Its translation is CASSWGTATTEAFF.

The J gene is TRBJ2-1, the V gene TRBV10-1; 10 bases line up with TRBD2. Germline CDR1 is WNHNN and CDR2 is SYGVQD (reference sequence). The CDR3 extends over 23 amino acids. V lost 5 bases to trimming and J lost 1 base; unmatched junction nucleotides: 26. The CDR3 spells CASSLGFGVWSSSGSQSYNEQFF. For the CDR3, the DNA is TGCGCCAGCAGTCTCGGTTTCGGGGTTTGGTCCTCTAGCGGGAGCCAATCCTACAATGAGCAGTTCTTC.